The following is a T cell receptor beta chain sequence with its context. What it binds is not known. The data were obtained in a study of beta chain features in type 1 diabetes. Study outcomes and limitations: People with Type 1 diabetes carried modestly yet significantly shorter TCRB CDR3s in all four CD4+ subsets.

The CDR3 is made up of 17 amino acids. Trimming cost V 4 bases and J 8 bases, with 24 bases left between them. CDR1 and CDR2 from the germline V gene are SGDLS and YYNGEE. All of the isolated RNA was reverse transcribed, so expressed TCRB transcripts were sequenced. Produced via immunoSEQ multiplex PCR; TCRdb's table is partial and in-frame only. The sample includes roughly 150,000 clones, approximately 7.8% of them seen just once. The sequencing sample was made of central memory CD4+ T cells from blood. The sequence was obtained from a woman aged 40 to 50 with type 1 diabetes. The chain links TRBV9 to TRBJ1-4, with D perhaps TRBD1 (6 bases). CDR3 in amino acids: CASSPDVGAGEGEKLFF. CDR3 nucleotide sequence: TGTGCCAGCAGCCCAGATGTCGGGGCAGGGGAAGGGGAAAAACTGTTTTTT.